The rows below give T cell receptor beta chains drawn from one sample of a study of blood T cell repertoires in COVID-19. TCRdb's table, derived via immunoSEQ multiplex PCR, lists solely in-frame clones and lacks some. The sample carries about 120,000 clones, 81% recorded once. The material sequenced was peripheral blood. The receptors here all came from a human donor in a cohort sampled during active COVID-19. The CDR3 runs from the conserved cysteine through the conserved F or W. The D gene is left open where the match is weak. Expanded clones get a size class; other rows say once, few or many, or leave the size out.

TRBJ2-7	TRBV23-1	14	.	.	TGCGCCAGCAGCCAGGGTCCCTTCTCCTACGAGCAGTACTTC	CASSQGPFSYEQYF
TRBJ2-7	TRBV7-2	15	.	.	TGTGCCAGCAGCTTATCCGGACAGAAGACCTACGAGCAGTACTTC	CASSLSGQKTYEQYF
TRBJ1-4	TRBV30	14	.	.	TGTGCCTGGACCTACCCGAAAGATAATGAAAAACTGTTTTTT	CAWTYPKDNEKLFF
TRBJ1-2	TRBV5-1	12	.	.	TGCGCCAGCAGCAACGGACTGGATGGCTACACCTTC	CASSNGLDGYTF
TRBJ1-4	TRBV6-4	14	.	.	TGTGCCAGCAGTGTTTCACAGGGAAGCGAAAAACTGTTTTTT	CASSVSQGSEKLFF
TRBJ1-4	TRBV5-6	13	.	few	TGTGCCAGCAGCAGAGCACGAAATGAAAAACTGTTTTTT	CASSRARNEKLFF
TRBJ2-1	TRBV7-2	16	TRBD2	.	TGTGCCAGCAGCTTAGTAGCGGGGGTCTCCTACAATGAGCAGTTCTTC	CASSLVAGVSYNEQFF
TRBJ2-7	TRBV27	15	TRBD1	.	TGTGCCAGCAGTGTAGCCCGGGACAGGGGCTACGAGCAGTACTTC	CASSVARDRGYEQYF
TRBJ1-6	TRBV10-3	14	TRBD1	.	TGTGCCATCAGAAATGGACAGGGAGGTTCACCCCTCCACTTT	CAIRNGQGGSPLHF
TRBJ1-3	TRBV5-4	15	.	.	TGTGCCAGCAGCCCACCCCCAGGGGACGGAAACACCATATATTTT	CASSPPPGDGNTIYF
TRBJ1-2	TRBV6-5	14	TRBD1	.	TGTGCCATCACAATGACAGGGACAAACTATGGCTACACCTTC	CAITMTGTNYGYTF
TRBJ1-1	TRBV6-5	13	.	.	TGTGCCAGCAGTTACGAGGTGCGCACTGAAGCTTTCTTT	CASSYEVRTEAFF
TRBJ2-7	TRBV3-1/TRBV3-2	14	TRBD1	.	TGTGCCAGCAGCGGACAGGGAATGGCTTACGAGCAGTACTTC	CASSGQGMAYEQYF
TRBJ2-3	TRBV24-1	17	TRBD2	.	TGTGCCACCAGTGCCCTCCCTATAGCGGGAGTTACAGATATGCAGTATTTT	CATSALPIAGVTDMQYF
TRBJ2-5	TRBV3-1/TRBV3-2	16	TRBD2	few	TGTGCCAGCAGCCAAGATCCCCGGAGGGAGGGGGAGACCCAGTACTTC	CASSQDPRREGETQYF
TRBJ2-5	TRBV18	13	TRBD1	.	TGTGCCAGCTCAGCACAGGGGCAGGAGACCCAGTACTTC	CASSAQGQETQYF
TRBJ1-6	TRBV6-6	15	TRBD1	.	TGTGCCAGCAGGAGCGGGACAGGGAGTGTTTCACCCCTCCACTTT	CASRSGTGSVSPLHF
TRBJ2-5	TRBV7-9	16	TRBD2	.	TGTGCCAGCAGCTTACCCGTAGCGGGAGGCCCCGAGACCCAGTACTTC	CASSLPVAGGPETQYF